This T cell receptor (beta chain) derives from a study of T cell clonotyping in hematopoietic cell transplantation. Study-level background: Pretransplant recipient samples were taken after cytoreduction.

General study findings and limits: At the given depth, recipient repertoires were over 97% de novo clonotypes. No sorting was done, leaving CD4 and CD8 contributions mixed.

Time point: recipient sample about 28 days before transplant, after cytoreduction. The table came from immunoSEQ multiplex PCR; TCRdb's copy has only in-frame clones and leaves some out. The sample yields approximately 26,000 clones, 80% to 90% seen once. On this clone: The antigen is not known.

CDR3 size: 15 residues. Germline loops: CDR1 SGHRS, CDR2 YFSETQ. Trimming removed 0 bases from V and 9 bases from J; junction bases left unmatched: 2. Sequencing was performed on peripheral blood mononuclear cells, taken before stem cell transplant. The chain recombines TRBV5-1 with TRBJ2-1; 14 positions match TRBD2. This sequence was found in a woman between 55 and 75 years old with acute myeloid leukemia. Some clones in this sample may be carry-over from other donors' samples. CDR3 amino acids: CASSLETSGGVEQFF. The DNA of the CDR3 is TGCGCCAGCAGCTTGGAGACTAGCGGGGGGGTTGAGCAGTTCTTC.